This T cell receptor beta chain was recorded in a study of T cells in Graves' hyperthyroidism and ophthalmopathy. Study conclusions and caveats: Most clonotypes that expanded in the thyroid above 0.001 also showed up in blood.

For this clonotype: No antigen is known for it.

From RNA transcripts, TCR beta CDR3 regions were amplified. The TCR CDR3 was amplified in a first-round RT-PCR using the HTBI primer set. TCRdb reprocessed the multiplex PCR reads via MiXCR and lists one record per CDR3 protein. The sample shows about 530,000 distinct CDR3 sequences, roughly 15% of them seen only once. Germline V CDR1 and CDR2: SQVTM, ANQGSEA. Trimming removed 4 bases at V and 10 bases at J, with 8 bases between. This CDR3 has 10 residues. The chain is built from TRBV29-1 and TRBJ2-1; D not certain. Sequences were obtained from blood. The clonotype originates from a woman aged 18-29 years with Graves' ophthalmopathy. The CDR3 loop reads CSVGPGEQFF. The CDR3 DNA sequence: TGCAGCGTTGGGCCCGGGGAGCAGTTCTTC.